This TCR beta chain was recovered during a study of OX40 agonist ivuxolimab in advanced cancers. On the study more broadly: Ivuxolimab is a fully human IgG2 antibody that activates OX40 (CD134). The group had a mean age of around 60 years, ranged from roughly 20 to 80, and was 82.7% male. Findings of the study overall: CD4+ and CD8+ blood T cells expanded clonally by week 6 at 0.1 to 3.0 mg/kg.

V was clipped by 3 bases and J by 0 bases, with 9 bases between them. Germline CDR1 ENHRY, CDR2 SYGVKD. The CDR3 has 15 residues. On this clone: Its antigen is as yet unknown.

Libraries were prepared by immunoSEQ multiplex PCR; TCRdb keeps only in-frame clonotypes and omits some of them. The sample yields some 11,000 clones, about 69% seen once. The source was CD4+ or CD8+ T cells sorted from blood, collected in a trial of the OX40 agonist ivuxolimab. The source is an adult with an advanced solid tumor such as melanoma, head and neck, liver or kidney cancer. The chain combines TRBV10-3 with TRBJ1-5; tentative D call: TRBD1 (6 bases). The CDR3 reads CAISEQGYSNQPQHF. CDR3 sequence (DNA): TGTGCCATCAGTGAACAGGGATATAGCAATCAGCCCCAGCATTTT.